This T cell receptor (beta chain) was sequenced in a study of breast tumors, draining lymph nodes, adjacent tissues. V lost 3 bases to trimming and J lost 2 bases; unmatched junction nucleotides: 20. CDR1 SGHRS and CDR2 YFSETQ come from the germline V gene. The CDR3 has 22 amino acids. Breast cancer patients provided tissue from their axillary draining lymph nodes. From the multiplex PCR reads, TCRdb called clonotypes with MiXCR, one entry per CDR3 protein. The data show some 230,000 distinct CDR3 sequences, with around 35% seen just once and roughly 3.5% held by the top ten. The chain recombines TRBV5-1 with TRBJ2-6, with 10 nucleotides matching TRBD1. This clonotype was obtained from a female donor with breast cancer. Some clones in this sample may be carry-over from other donors' samples. The sample comprised axillary lymph node tissue. CDR3 in DNA: TGCGCCAGCAGCTCGCCGGGACAGGGGCCCCGGGACGCAGGGACTGGGGCCAACGTCCTGACTTTC. It yields the protein CASSSPGQGPRDAGTGANVLTF.